These 21 T cell receptor beta chains share one sample of origin, sequenced in a study of blood T cell repertoires in COVID-19. Only in-frame clones appear in the TCRdb table, and some are missing; sequencing was by immunoSEQ multiplex PCR. The table has 150,000 to 200,000 clones, about 86% seen once. The source material was peripheral blood. The receptors were sampled from a human donor with acute or convalescent COVID-19. The donor label of this sample is uncertain.

V gene TRBV3-1 (or the pseudogene TRBV3-2) combines with J gene TRBJ1-5, with a weak D call TRBD1 (6 bases). The CDR3 length is 16 residues. With 4 bases removed from V and 3 bases from J, the gap between germline ends came to 16 bases. In germline, CDR1 is LGHDT, CDR2 YNNKEL (reference sequence). CDR3 sequence: CASSPLPGVYNQPQHF. CDR3 DNA sequence: TGTGCCAGCAGCCCACTGCCAGGGGTCTACAATCAGCCCCAGCATTTT.

V gene TRBV7-6 combines with J gene TRBJ1-3, with 10 positions matching TRBD1. From germline, CDR1 is SGHVS and CDR2 FNYEAQ. The CDR3 extends over 14 amino acids. After removal of 4 bases from V and 7 bases from J, the junction contained 4 bases not matched to a gene. The CDR3 is CASSSGTGENTIYF. For the CDR3, the DNA is TGTGCCAGCAGCTCCGGGACAGGGGAGAACACCATATATTTT.

CDR3: CASILAGGLQFF. The CDR3 bases are TGTGCCAGCATATTAGCGGGGGGTTTGCAGTTCTTC. The chain couples TRBV2 to TRBJ2-1, with 10 bases identical to TRBD2. The germline V gene has CDR1 SNHLY and CDR2 FYNNEI. The CDR3 is made up of 12 amino acids. J was trimmed by 12 bases and V by 7 bases; bases with no gene match: 6.

The V and J genes are TRBV9 and TRBJ1-2; D is uncertain. Germline V lookup: CDR1 SGDLS, CDR2 YYNGEE. V was trimmed by 0 bases and J by 8 bases, leaving 17 bases between them. CDR3 size: 15 residues. DNA of the CDR3: TGTGCCAGCAGCGTAGAGGACCGGGGATCTAGCGGCTACACCTTC. Translating it yields CASSVEDRGSSGYTF.

The rearrangement joins TRBV7-8 to TRBJ2-1; 12 bases agree with TRBD2. Germline V gene data show CDR1 as SGHVS and CDR2 as FQNEAQ. This CDR3 is 16 amino acids long. The V gene end was trimmed by 4 bases and the J gene end by 7 bases; junction bases not matched to a gene: 8. CDR3 bases: TGTGCCAGCAGCTATCTAGCGGGGGGGGCCCGTAATGAGCAGTTCTTC. This gives the protein CASSYLAGGARNEQFF.

The genes are TRBV7-2 and TRBJ1-6; TRBD1 aligns across 12 bases. V was pared by 3 bases and J by 6 bases, with 9 bases of the junction left unmatched. Germline CDR1 is SGHTA and CDR2 is FQGNSA. The CDR3 is made up of 18 amino acids. The DNA for the CDR3 is TGTGCCAGCAGCTTCCCCGCGGGACAGGGGGCGGGTAATTCACCCCTCCACTTT. It codes for CASSFPAGQGAGNSPLHF. Combining the CDR3 with reference TRBV7-2 and TRBJ1-6 gives the whole variable domain GAGVSQSPSNKVTEKGKDVELRCDPISGHTALYWYRQSLGQGLEFLIYFQGNSAPDKSGLPSDRFSAERTGGSVSTLTIQRTQQEDSAVYLCASSFPAGQGAGNSPLHFGNGTRLTVT.

The rearrangement links TRBV3-1 (or the pseudogene TRBV3-2) to TRBJ2-3; D possibly corresponds to TRBD1 (6 bases). The CDR3 has 15 amino acids. Trimming left V 0 bases short and J 2 bases short, with 9 bases between. The germline CDR1 and CDR2 sequences are LGHDT and YNNKEL (reference sequence). The DNA for the CDR3 is TGTGCCAGCAGCCAAGATCCAGGGGTCACAGATACGCAGTATTTT. Translated, it gives CASSQDPGVTDTQYF.

The rearrangement uses TRBV19 and TRBJ2-7; 14 nucleotides line up with TRBD2. CDR1 LNHDA and CDR2 SQIVND come from the germline V gene (reference sequence). The length of the CDR3 is 14 residues. V lost 6 bases to trimming and J lost 7 bases; unmatched junction nucleotides: 5. The CDR3 region has the DNA TGTGCCAGTAGGGGGACTAGCGGGAGTCGGGAGCAGTACTTC. Encoded protein: CASRGTSGSREQYF.

This clone has only one observation. The chain employs TRBV27 and TRBJ1-2; 7 bases align to TRBD1. The V segment lost 0 bases and the J segment 4 bases; nucleotides outside the gene matches: 5. The CDR3 covers 15 residues. Germline CDR1 is MNHEY and CDR2 is SMNVEV (reference sequence). Here the CDR3 reads CASSLSKGGSYGYTF. CDR3 in DNA: TGTGCCAGCAGTTTATCGAAAGGGGGCAGCTATGGCTACACCTTC.

V is TRBV27 and J is TRBJ1-5; no reliable D call. This CDR3 comprises 12 residues. Trimming stripped 10 bases from V and 6 bases from J, with 13 bases between. Germline-derived CDR1 and CDR2 are MNHEY and SMNVEV (reference sequence). Here the CDR3 DNA reads TGTGCCACCACTTCTCCGGGTCAGCCCCAGCATTTT. Translated, it gives CATTSPGQPQHF.

The chain recombines TRBV5-1 with TRBJ2-3; the D gene is possibly TRBD2 (6 bases). V lost 0 bases, J lost 0 bases, and 14 bases lay in between. Germline V gives CDR1 SGHRS, CDR2 YFSETQ. This CDR3 is built from 17 residues. CDR3 sequence reads: CASSLAVTRRSTDTQYF. In DNA, the CDR3 is TGCGCCAGCAGCTTGGCCGTGACTAGAAGAAGCACAGATACGCAGTATTTT.

The gene calls are TRBV19 and TRBJ1-1; D unresolved. Germline lookup yields CDR1 LNHDA and CDR2 SQIVND (reference sequence). The CDR3 runs to 14 residues. The V gene lost 0 bases and the J gene lost 1 base, with 6 bases spanning the gap. CDR3 coding DNA: TGTGCCAGTAGTATAGACAGGCAGAACACTGAAGCTTTCTTT. Amino acid sequence: CASSIDRQNTEAFF. Full variable domain (remainder filled in from reference TRBV19 and TRBJ1-1): DGGITQSPKYLFRKEGQNVTLSCEQNLNHDAMYWYRQDPGQGLRLIYYSQIVNDFQKGDIAEGYSVSREKKESFPLTVTSAQKNPTAFYLCASSIDRQNTEAFFGQGTRLTVV.

This sequence joins TRBV30 and TRBJ2-7; TRBD1 is a possible D gene (6 bases). Between the trimmed V and J ends, which lost 0 bases and 4 bases, there was a span of 16 bases. The CDR3 is 15 residues long. The germline V gene has CDR1 GTSNPN and CDR2 SVGIG (reference sequence). Here the CDR3 DNA reads TGTGCCTGGAGTGTAGTGGGGGCGGCTTCATACGAGCAGTACTTC. Translated: CAWSVVGAASYEQYF.

The count of this clone is one. This chain uses TRBV5-3 with TRBJ2-7; 12 bases are shared with TRBD2. TRBV5-3 is designated an ORF whose function remains uncertain. CDR3 size: 19 residues. Losses at the gene ends were 4 bases for V and 4 bases for J; bases not matched to a gene: 18. CDR3 DNA: TGTGCCAGAAGCCGCAAGCCATCCCTCGGACTAGCGGGAAAATACGAGCAGTACTTC. Amino acid sequence: CARSRKPSLGLAGKYEQYF.

The chain couples TRBV30 to TRBJ1-2; TRBD1 agrees at 10 bases. Looked up from germline, CDR1 is GTSNPN and CDR2 is SVGIG (reference sequence). This CDR3 contains 17 residues. V lost 0 bases to trimming and J lost 0 bases; unmatched junction nucleotides: 7. DNA for the CDR3: TGTGCCTGGAGTGTCGGGACAGGGGTCCTGGCTAACTATGGCTACACCTTC. Translating gives CAWSVGTGVLANYGYTF. The entire variable domain, with the rest obtained from reference TRBV30 and TRBJ1-2, is as follows: SQTIHQWPATLVQPVGSPLSLECTVEGTSNPNLYWYRQAAGRGLQLLFYSVGIGQISSEVPQNLSASRPQDRQFILSSKKLLLSDSGFYLCAWSVGTGVLANYGYTFGSGTRLTVV.

The genes are TRBV7-9 and TRBJ1-1; no reliable D call. V was trimmed by 7 bases and J by 3 bases, leaving 9 bases between them. The germline V gene has CDR1 SEHNR and CDR2 FQNEAQ (reference sequence). CDR3 length: 12 amino acids. The CDR3 bases are TGTGCCAGCACCTCCGGGTACACTGAAGCTTTCTTT. This gives the protein CASTSGYTEAFF. Full variable domain (missing parts from reference TRBV7-9 and TRBJ1-1): DTGVSQNPRHKITKRGQNVTFRCDPISEHNRLYWYRQTLGQGPEFLTYFQNEAQLEKSRLLSDRFSAERPKGSFSTLEIQRTEQGDSAMYLCASTSGYTEAFFGQGTRLTVV.

To note about this clone: The conserved final phenylalanine or tryptophan is absent from the CDR3, which likely points to a read error. This rearrangement joins TRBV19 to TRBJ2-4; D gene unclear. Trimming shortened V by 6 bases and J by 0 bases, and 9 bases separated the two germline ends. Germline CDR1 LNHDA, CDR2 SQIVND (reference sequence). The CDR3 sequence is 14 residues long. CDR3 DNA sequence: TGTGCCAGTAGCTTACGGACAGCCAAAAACATTCAGTACTCC. Its protein product is CASSLRTAKNIQYS.

The chain combines TRBV6-6 with TRBJ2-5; 9 bases map to TRBD1. Germline CDR1 MNHNY, CDR2 SVGAGI (reference sequence). The CDR3 loop spans 15 amino acids. The junction had 13 bases not matched to a gene; V was cut back by 9 bases and J by 5 bases. For the CDR3, the DNA is TGTGCCAGTAGGGCCCCGGGACAGGGTGGGGAGACCCAGTACTTC. Its protein is CASRAPGQGGETQYF.

This chain links TRBV6-1 with TRBJ1-3, with TRBD1 matching 7 bases. Germline loops: CDR1 MNHNS, CDR2 SASEGT. There are 16 residues in the CDR3. Trimming took 2 bases from V and 2 from J; bases not matched to a gene: 6. The CDR3 sequence is CASSELGTVPGNTIYF. CDR3 nucleotide sequence: TGTGCCAGCAGTGAACTGGGGACAGTGCCTGGAAACACCATATATTTT.

V usage is TRBV9 and J usage is TRBJ2-1; unclear D gene. The length of the CDR3 is 16 residues. Germline lookup yields CDR1 SGDLS and CDR2 YYNGEE. Trimming removed 0 bases from V and 0 bases from J, with 10 bases in between. In DNA, the CDR3 is TGTGCCAGCAGCGTAGCCGTGCTCAGCTCCTACAATGAGCAGTTCTTC. The encoded protein is CASSVAVLSSYNEQFF.

The chain employs TRBV29-1 and TRBJ2-3; TRBD1 matches at 9 bases. V gave up 7 bases and J gave up 7 bases; unmatched junction bases: 9. The CDR3 runs 13 residues. Germline V gene sequence: CDR1 SQVTM, CDR2 ANQGSEA. CDR3 bases: TGCAGCGGAACCGGGACAGGGCGTTATACGCAGTATTTT. Translated, it gives CSGTGTGRYTQYF.